Following are 16 T cell receptor beta chains from one sample sequenced in a study of patients and donors after allogeneic stem cell transplantation. MiXCR, applied by TCRdb to the RT-PCR reads, yields one record per CDR3 protein. The sample consists of approximately 200,000 distinct CDR3 sequences, roughly 15% of them appearing once. Sequenced input: blood, either unsorted or a sorted T cell fraction (not recorded which). The receptors here all came from a human donor who was either an allogeneic HSCT recipient or a stem cell or donor lymphocyte infusion donor (not recorded which). It is not recorded whose cells these are; they may come from a transplant donor.

This clonotype has ten or more counts. The J gene is TRBJ2-7, the V gene TRBV6-1; 7 bases fit TRBD2. This CDR3 contains 13 residues. Germline CDR1 MNHNS, CDR2 SASEGT. The J segment lost 2 bases and the V segment lost 6 bases, leaving 4 bases of the junction unmatched. The CDR3 protein is CASRERGPYEQYF. The CDR3 bases are TGTGCCAGCAGAGAGCGGGGCCCCTACGAGCAGTACTTC.

This clonotype was detected many times. This chain uses TRBV6-1 with TRBJ2-3; TRBD2 is a possible D gene (6 bases). The V gene lost 10 bases and the J gene lost 2 bases, with 19 bases spanning the gap. Germline V lookup: CDR1 MNHNS, CDR2 SASEGT. The CDR3 is 15 amino acids. The CDR3 loop is CAIGVSSASTDTQYF. DNA of the CDR3: TGTGCCATCGGGGTTTCTAGCGCCTCCACAGATACGCAGTATTTT.

This clonotype was seen a few times. J is TRBJ2-3 and V is TRBV6-1; 11 nucleotides agree with TRBD2. V was pared by 6 bases and J by 2 bases, with 4 bases of the junction left unmatched. Germline CDR1 MNHNS, CDR2 SASEGT. The length of the CDR3 is 15 residues. The CDR3 bases are TGTGCCAGCAGGGTAGCGGGAGGGAACACAGATACGCAGTATTTT. Translation gives CASRVAGGNTDTQYF.

The chain combines TRBV3-1 with TRBJ2-5; D not resolved. The length of the CDR3 is 14 residues. V lost 0 bases to trimming and J lost 2 bases, with 7 bases between them. Germline V lookup: CDR1 LGHDT, CDR2 YNNKEL (reference sequence). The CDR3 reads CASSQDWRQETQYF. The CDR3, as DNA: TGTGCCAGCAGCCAAGACTGGCGGCAAGAGACCCAGTACTTC.

The chain couples TRBV5-6 to TRBJ1-2, with 7 bases aligning to TRBD1. The V gene end was trimmed by 4 bases and the J gene end by 5 bases; junction bases not matched to a gene: 8. Germline-derived CDR1 and CDR2 are SGHDT and YYEEEE. There are 14 residues in the CDR3. The CDR3 reads CASSTDRAYYGYTF. The CDR3 coding sequence is TGTGCCAGCAGCACCGACAGGGCCTATTATGGCTACACCTTC.

This chain connects TRBV2 to TRBJ1-1, with D maybe TRBD1 (5 bases). Deletions cut 8 bases from V and 3 bases from J, with 16 bases between. Germline V gene data show CDR1 as SNHLY and CDR2 as FYNNEI. CDR3 length equals 14 residues. CDR3 DNA sequence: TGTGCCAGCGATGAAGTTCGGGGGTACACTGAAGCTTTCTTT. This translates into CASDEVRGYTEAFF. The complete variable domain, with remaining parts taken from reference TRBV2 and TRBJ1-1, reads EPEVTQTPSHQVTQMGQEVILRCVPISNHLYFYWYRQILGQKVEFLVSFYNNEISEKSEIFDDQFSVERPDGSNFTLKIRSTKLEDSAMYFCASDEVRGYTEAFFGQGTRLTVV.

The J gene is TRBJ2-6, the V gene TRBV24-1; tentatively, D is TRBD1 or TRBD2 (5 bases each). The CDR3 contains 20 residues. Trimming stripped 2 bases from V and 0 bases from J, with 19 bases between. Germline lookup yields CDR1 KGHDR and CDR2 SFDVKD. For the CDR3, the DNA is TGTGCCACCAGTGATTCTACCGAACCGGGACGGTACTCTGGGGCCAACGTCCTGACTTTC. Protein sequence: CATSDSTEPGRYSGANVLTF.

This clonotype was recorded a few times. CDR3 coding DNA: TGTGCCAGCAGCCCCCCTGGGCAGTACGGCTACACCTTC. As protein: CASSPPGQYGYTF. The V gene is TRBV3-1, the J gene TRBJ1-2; no reliable D call. The CDR3 covers 13 residues. Trimming stripped 4 bases from V and 8 bases from J, with 14 bases between. In germline, CDR1 is LGHDT, CDR2 YNNKEL (reference sequence).

This clonotype was detected a few times. The chain is built from TRBV5-1 and TRBJ2-1, with D perhaps matching TRBD1 or TRBD2 (5 bases each). CDR1 and CDR2 (germline): SGHRS, YFSETQ. The CDR3 contains 16 residues. V gave up 0 bases and J gave up 0 bases, with 10 bases separating them. CDR3 amino acids: CASSLGGTSSYNEQFF. The CDR3 DNA reads TGCGCCAGCAGCTTGGGAGGGACGAGCTCCTACAATGAGCAGTTCTTC.

The J gene is TRBJ2-1, the V gene TRBV19; weak D call: TRBD2 (5 bases). The CDR3 loop spans 14 amino acids. Trimming removed 8 bases from V and 8 bases from J, with 19 bases in between. In germline, CDR1 is LNHDA, CDR2 SQIVND (reference sequence). The CDR3 protein is CASASGKPSDEQFF. CDR3 DNA: TGTGCCAGTGCCAGCGGTAAACCCTCCGATGAGCAGTTCTTC.

This clonotype showed up just a few times. One end of the junction does not line up with germline, which may come from a read error. This sequence joins TRBV6-1 and TRBJ1-2; 8 nucleotides match TRBD1. CDR3 length: 12 residues. The germline V gene has CDR1 MNHNS and CDR2 SASEGT. Written as DNA, the CDR3 is TGTGCCAGCAGTGAAAGGTTGGGACAGGCCGCCTTC. It encodes CASSERLGQAAF.

This clonotype has ten or more counts. V and J are TRBV7-8 and TRBJ1-2; 9 bases fit TRBD1. This CDR3 has 15 residues. The germline V gene encodes CDR1 SGHVS and CDR2 FQNEAQ. Germline trimming cut 5 bases from V and 6 bases from J; bases unmatched to any gene: 10. CDR3 sequence (DNA): TGTGCCAGCAGCACCCACACAGGGGGCCCGGATGGCTACACCTTC. Its translation: CASSTHTGGPDGYTF.

This clonotype has a count of ten or more. The V gene is TRBV6-5, the J gene TRBJ2-3; perhaps D is TRBD1 or TRBD2 (5 bases each). CDR1 MNHEY and CDR2 SVGAGI come from the germline V gene. Trimming stripped 2 bases from V and 2 bases from J, with 17 bases between. CDR3 length: 17 residues. CDR3 residues: CASSYLLGTGNTDTQYF. The CDR3 DNA reads as TGTGCCAGCAGTTACCTACTTGGGACGGGGAACACAGATACGCAGTATTTT.

This clonotype was seen many times. The V gene is TRBV28, the J gene TRBJ2-5; 7 positions match TRBD2. The V gene's germline CDR1 is MDHEN and CDR2 SYDVKM. The CDR3 contains 10 residues. The J segment lost 9 bases and the V segment lost 8 bases, leaving 3 bases of the junction unmatched. CDR3 nucleotides: TGTGCCAGCGGTGCGGGAGCCCAGTACTTC. Protein product: CASGAGAQYF.

J is TRBJ1-3 and V is TRBV7-2; D is ambiguous. CDR1 SGHTA and CDR2 FQGNSA come from the germline V gene. The V end was cut by 2 bases, the J end by 8 bases, with 7 bases between. The CDR3 is 12 residues long. The CDR3 spells CASSLNRDTIYF. The CDR3 coding sequence is TGTGCCAGCAGCTTAAACCGGGACACCATATATTTT.

This chain uses TRBV6-5 with TRBJ2-5; TRBD2 matches 9 bases. Germline CDR1 and CDR2: MNHEY and SVGAGI. CDR3 size: 15 residues. V gave up 2 bases and J gave up 5 bases; unmatched junction bases: 6. CDR3 residues: CASSYGAGGPETQYF. The CDR3 DNA follows: TGTGCCAGCAGTTACGGGGCGGGAGGGCCGGAGACCCAGTACTTC.